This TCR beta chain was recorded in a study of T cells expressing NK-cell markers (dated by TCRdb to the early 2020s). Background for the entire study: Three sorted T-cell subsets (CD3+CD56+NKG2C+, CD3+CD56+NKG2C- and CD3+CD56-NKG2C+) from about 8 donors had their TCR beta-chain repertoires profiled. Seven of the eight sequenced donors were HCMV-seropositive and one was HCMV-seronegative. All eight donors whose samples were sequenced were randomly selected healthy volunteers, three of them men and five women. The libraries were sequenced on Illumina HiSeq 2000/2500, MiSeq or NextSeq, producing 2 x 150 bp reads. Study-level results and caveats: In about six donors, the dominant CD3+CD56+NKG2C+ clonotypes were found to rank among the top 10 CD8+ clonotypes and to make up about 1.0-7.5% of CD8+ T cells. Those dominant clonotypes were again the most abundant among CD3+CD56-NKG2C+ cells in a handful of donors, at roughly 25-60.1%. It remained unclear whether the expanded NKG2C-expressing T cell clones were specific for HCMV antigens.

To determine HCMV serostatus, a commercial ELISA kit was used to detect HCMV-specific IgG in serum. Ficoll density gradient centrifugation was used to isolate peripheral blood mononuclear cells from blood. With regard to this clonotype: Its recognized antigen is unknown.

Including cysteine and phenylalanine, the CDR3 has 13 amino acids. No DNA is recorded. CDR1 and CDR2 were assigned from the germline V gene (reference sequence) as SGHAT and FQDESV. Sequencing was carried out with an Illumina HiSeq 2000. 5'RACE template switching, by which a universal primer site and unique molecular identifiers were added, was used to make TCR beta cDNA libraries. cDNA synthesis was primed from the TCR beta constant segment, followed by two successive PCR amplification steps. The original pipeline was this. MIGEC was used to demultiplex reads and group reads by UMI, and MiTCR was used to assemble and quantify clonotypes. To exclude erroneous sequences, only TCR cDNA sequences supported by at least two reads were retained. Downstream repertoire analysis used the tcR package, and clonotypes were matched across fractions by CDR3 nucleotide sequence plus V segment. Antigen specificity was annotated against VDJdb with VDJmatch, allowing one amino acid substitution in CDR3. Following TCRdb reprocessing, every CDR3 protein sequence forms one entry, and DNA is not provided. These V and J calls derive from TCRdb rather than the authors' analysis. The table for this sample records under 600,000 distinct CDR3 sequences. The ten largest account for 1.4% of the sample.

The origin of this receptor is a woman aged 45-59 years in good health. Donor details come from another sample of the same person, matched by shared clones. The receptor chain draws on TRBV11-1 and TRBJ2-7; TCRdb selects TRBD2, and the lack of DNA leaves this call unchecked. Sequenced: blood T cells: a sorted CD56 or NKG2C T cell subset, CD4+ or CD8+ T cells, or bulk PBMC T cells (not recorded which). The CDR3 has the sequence CASSQDKLEEQYF. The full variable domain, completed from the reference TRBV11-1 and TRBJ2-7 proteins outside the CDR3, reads EAEVAQSPRYKITEKSQAVAFWCDPISGHATLYWYRQILGQGPELLVQFQDESVVDDSQLPKDRFSAERLKGVDSTLKIQPAELGDSAMYLCASSQDKLEEQYFGPGTRLTVT.